The 14 T cell receptor beta chains below come from one sample, sequenced in a study of T cell responses to AZD1222 COVID-19 vaccine. Profiling relied on immunoSEQ multiplex PCR, and the TCRdb table lists in-frame clones only, not all of them. The sample has 95,000 to 150,000 clones; 75% to 90% are singletons. The sequenced sample was peripheral blood, obtained on day 0 of AZD1222 vaccination. These receptors were obtained from an adult in good health.

CDR3 coding DNA: TGTGCCAGCAGTGAATGGGGGGACAGCAAGAAGACCCAGTACTTC. Protein product: CASSEWGDSKKTQYF. The chain couples TRBV2 to TRBJ2-5; TRBD1 is a possible D gene (7 bases). V lost 2 bases and J 6 bases, leaving 16 bases between the germline ends. The germline CDR1 and CDR2 sequences are SNHLY and FYNNEI. CDR3 size: 15 residues.

This clone was observed a few times. V and J are TRBV19 and TRBJ1-4, with D unclear. Germline V gene sequence: CDR1 LNHDA, CDR2 SQIVND (reference sequence). Trimming shortened V by 6 bases and J by 1 base, and 6 bases separated the two germline ends. This CDR3 region has 13 residues. DNA of the CDR3: TGTGCCAGTAGGGGCAGAACTAATGAAAAACTGTTTTTT. This translates into CASRGRTNEKLFF.

The rearrangement links TRBV10-1 to TRBJ2-3; D not resolved. Trimming took 4 bases from V and 2 from J, leaving 16 bases between them. Germline CDR1 is WNHNN and CDR2 is SYGVQD (reference sequence). The CDR3 has 16 amino acids. The CDR3 coding sequence is TGCGCCAGCAGTGGGGTCCTAACGTACCACACAGATACGCAGTATTTT. Protein sequence: CASSGVLTYHTDTQYF.

This clone has only a few counts. J is TRBJ2-2 and V is TRBV9; D is undetermined. Germline-derived CDR1 and CDR2 are SGDLS and YYNGEE. Trimming removed 4 bases at V and 1 base at J, with 11 bases between. The CDR3 consists of 15 residues. The CDR3 bases are TGTGCCAGCAGCCCGCCTTGGGGGAACACCGGGGAGCTGTTTTTT. Its translation: CASSPPWGNTGELFF.

This chain joins TRBV7-8 and TRBJ1-2; tentatively, D is TRBD1 (6 bases). CDR3 length: 11 amino acids. Germline lookup yields CDR1 SGHVS and CDR2 FQNEAQ. V was cut by 5 bases and J by 9 bases, with 10 bases left in between. CDR3 nucleotides: TGTGCCAGCAGCAATCGGGACAGCTACACCTTC. This encodes CASSNRDSYTF.

The chain employs TRBV4-3 and TRBJ2-5; weak D call: TRBD2 (6 bases). Germline V lookup: CDR1 LGHNA, CDR2 YSLEER. The V end was cut by 4 bases, the J end by 4 bases, with 28 bases between. The CDR3 totals 19 residues. The CDR3 is CASSLSGGLQPVRGETQYF. The CDR3 DNA sequence: TGCGCCAGCAGCCTCTCTGGGGGGTTACAGCCGGTAAGAGGAGAGACCCAGTACTTC.

The chain uses TRBV19 and TRBJ1-1; D is unclear. There are 15 residues in the CDR3. Germline V gene sequence: CDR1 LNHDA, CDR2 SQIVND (reference sequence). V shed 6 bases and J shed 1 base, with 15 bases lying between them. This CDR3 is CASSRRVGENTEAFF. The CDR3 DNA is TGTGCCAGTAGCCGTCGCGTAGGTGAGAACACTGAAGCTTTCTTT.

This clone was detected only a few times. V is TRBV21-1 and J is TRBJ2-1; the D call TRBD1 from the table was never checked on the DNA. TRBV21-1 is classified as a pseudogene. CDR3 length equals 16 residues. CDR3 loop: CASSNYLTGTYNEQFF. CDR3 DNA: TGTGCCAGCAGCAATTATCTGACAGGGACCTACAATGAGCAGTTCTTC.

The CDR3 protein is CASSPQTGGYTF. CDR3 nucleotide sequence: TGCGCCAGCAGCCCCCAGACCGGGGGCTACACCTTC. The chain joins TRBV5-1 to TRBJ1-2, with D unresolved. With 4 bases removed from V and 8 bases from J, the gap between germline ends came to 12 bases. The germline CDR1 and CDR2 sequences are SGHRS and YFSETQ. The CDR3 loop spans 12 amino acids.

Written as DNA, the CDR3 is TGTGCCAGCAGCGCATGGGGACTCGGTAGCACAGATACGCAGTATTTT. This sequence encodes CASSAWGLGSTDTQYF. The chain combines TRBV7-2 with TRBJ2-3; weak D call: TRBD2 (6 bases). Trimming removed 5 bases at V and 0 bases at J, with 15 bases between. Germline loops: CDR1 SGHTA, CDR2 FQGNSA. The CDR3 runs 16 residues.

The V and J genes are TRBV3-1 (or the pseudogene TRBV3-2) and TRBJ1-6, with no clear D. V was trimmed by 7 bases and J by 10 bases, leaving 20 bases between them. This CDR3 is built from 15 residues. Germline CDR1 LGHDT, CDR2 YNNKEL (reference sequence). CDR3 protein: CASTSLGRSSSPLHF. CDR3 bases: TGTGCCAGCACTTCGCTTGGGCGGTCCAGCTCACCCCTCCACTTT.

This clone was seen just once. The chain links TRBV10-3 to TRBJ2-3, with 7 positions matching TRBD1. Unmatched junction bases numbered 6, after V lost 6 bases and J lost 0 bases. From germline, CDR1 is ENHRY and CDR2 SYGVKD. The CDR3 spans 15 residues. The CDR3 region has the DNA TGTGCCATCAGCGAGGGGGCGGCTAGCACAGATACGCAGTATTTT. It codes for CAISEGAASTDTQYF.

This clone was detected only a few times. J is TRBJ2-7 and V is TRBV18; D gene unclear. Trimming took 6 bases from V and 0 from J, leaving 9 bases between them. The CDR3 has 13 amino acids. The germline gives CDR1 KGHSH, CDR2 LQKENI. The CDR3 sequence is CASSHGDSYEQYF. The CDR3 region has the DNA TGTGCCAGCTCTCACGGAGACTCCTACGAGCAGTACTTC.

The CDR3: CASSWGTGGPYEQYF. The CDR3 region has the DNA TGTGCCAGCAGTTGGGGGACAGGGGGCCCCTACGAGCAGTACTTC. The rearrangement uses TRBV27 and TRBJ2-7, with 12 bases lining up with TRBD1. Trimming removed 4 bases from V and 2 bases from J; junction bases left unmatched: 3. Looked up from germline, CDR1 is MNHEY and CDR2 is SMNVEV (reference sequence). The CDR3 is 15 amino acids.